The entry below gives a single T cell receptor (beta chain) sequence along with its context. The entry originates in a study of blood T cell repertoires in COVID-19. The table came from immunoSEQ multiplex PCR; TCRdb's copy has only in-frame clones and leaves some out. The sample gives some 120,000 clones, roughly four fifths of which show up once; over 6% is in the top ten. The V gene lost 0 bases and the J gene lost 7 bases, with 4 bases spanning the gap. Per germline, CDR1 SQVTM and CDR2 ANQGSEA. The CDR3 has 11 residues. This TCR came from a man aged 65-85 years with active or convalescent COVID-19. The chain carries TRBV29-1 and TRBJ1-3; D gene ambiguous. The sequencing input was peripheral blood. In DNA form, the CDR3 reads TGCAGCGTTGAAGACCGGAACACCATATATTTT. It encodes CSVEDRNTIYF.